These 9 T cell receptor beta chains were sequenced from one sample in a study of regulatory T cells in long-lasting Graves disease. With iRepertoire HTBI primers and Arm-PCR of CDR3 regions, TCR beta libraries were built. MiXCR, applied by TCRdb to the multiplex PCR reads, yields one record per CDR3 protein. Here the sample spans 400,000 or so distinct CDR3 sequences, about 20% being singletons. The time point here: persistent/refractory GD, antithyroid drugs over 5 years with positive TRAb. From PBMCs, RNA was extracted and then used to make the TCR library. Material: peripheral blood mononuclear cells (PBMCs), obtained when the disease was refractory, from a patient treated with antithyroid drugs. The receptor source for this set is a female donor with Graves disease.

This clonotype was counted many times. The J gene is TRBJ2-7, the V gene TRBV6-2 or TRBV6-3; a possible D gene is TRBD1 (5 bases). CDR3 length: 16 amino acids. Trimming took 0 bases from V and 1 from J, leaving 13 bases between them. The germline V gene encodes CDR1 MNHEY and CDR2 SVGEGT. The CDR3: CASSYSFPRASYEQYF. Written as DNA, the CDR3 is TGTGCCAGCAGTTACTCGTTCCCCAGGGCATCCTACGAGCAGTACTTC.

This clonotype was seen at least ten times. The chain is built from TRBV7-8 and TRBJ1-4; D remains unclear. Trimming cost V 0 bases and J 13 bases, with 15 bases left between them. The germline V gene has CDR1 SGHVS and CDR2 FQNEAQ. This CDR3 comprises 14 residues. The CDR3 loop is CASSLAGHRDGLFF. In nucleotides, the CDR3 is TGTGCCAGCAGCTTAGCGGGTCATAGGGATGGACTGTTTTTT.

V usage is TRBV6-1 and J usage is TRBJ2-7, with D tentatively TRBD1 (7 bases). The ends were cut back, 6 bases at V and 4 bases at J, with 13 bases in the middle. The CDR3 runs 13 residues. CDR1 and CDR2 (germline): MNHNS, SASEGT. The CDR3 DNA reads as TGTGCCAGCAGGAACAGGGGAGGTTACGAGCAGTACTTC. Translation: CASRNRGGYEQYF.

This clonotype was seen just once. The chain links TRBV6-1 to TRBJ1-5; tentatively, D is TRBD1 (6 bases). The CDR3 length is 14 residues. The V end was cut by 6 bases, the J end by 6 bases, with 15 bases between. Germline CDR1 reads MNHNS; CDR2 reads SASEGT. Written as DNA, the CDR3 is TGTGCCAGCAGCAACAGGGTGGCAGGTCAGCCCCAGCATTTT. This gives the protein CASSNRVAGQPQHF.

The J gene is TRBJ2-1, the V gene TRBV29-1; maybe TRBD2 (6 bases). CDR1 is SQVTM and CDR2 is ANQGSEA in the germline V gene. This CDR3 has 12 amino acids. Between the trimmed V and J ends, which lost 6 bases and 4 bases, there was a span of 10 bases. Here the CDR3 DNA reads TGCAGCGTGACCCGGGGGTACAATGAGCAGTTCTTC. It codes for CSVTRGYNEQFF.

The genes are TRBV6-2 or TRBV6-3 and TRBJ2-5; 14 positions match TRBD2. J gave up 5 bases and V 2 bases, and 7 bases lay outside the gene matches. Germline lookup yields CDR1 MNHEY and CDR2 SVGEGT. This CDR3 is built from 17 residues. In DNA form, the CDR3 reads TGTGCCAGCAGTTACCCGACTAGCGGGAGGGCCGGGGAGACCCAGTACTTC. Translation gives CASSYPTSGRAGETQYF.

As regards this clonotype: One end of the junction does not line up with germline, which may come from a read error. The rearrangement links TRBV2 to TRBJ2-1; tentatively, D is TRBD1 or TRBD2 (5 bases each). Germline V gene data show CDR1 as SNHLY and CDR2 as FYNNEI. The CDR3 length is 14 residues. In DNA, the CDR3 is TGTGCCAGCAGGGGACCATCCACCTACAATGAGCAGCTCTTC. Its translation is CASRGPSTYNEQLF.

The V gene is TRBV29-1, the J gene TRBJ1-1, with a weak D call TRBD1 (5 bases). Germline CDR1 and CDR2: SQVTM and ANQGSEA. The CDR3 runs to 15 residues. V was cut by 4 bases and J by 7 bases, with 22 bases left in between. The CDR3, as DNA: TGCAGCGTTGCGGGGACCCCCCGGTCGTCGGTTGAAGCTTTCTTT. Encoded protein: CSVAGTPRSSVEAFF.

In this sample, this clonotype turned up many times. This chain joins TRBV6-5 and TRBJ1-2; D unresolved. V dropped 0 bases and J dropped 5 bases, with 7 bases sitting between them. Germline CDR1 MNHEY, CDR2 SVGAGI. This CDR3 region has 13 residues. The CDR3 DNA reads TGTGCCAGCAGTTACTCGGGAGCTTATGGCTACACCTTC. Its translation is CASSYSGAYGYTF.